The 5 T cell receptor beta chains below were found in one sample sequenced in a study of regulatory T cells in long-lasting Graves disease. The authors built TCR beta libraries using iRepertoire HTBI primers and Arm-PCR of CDR3 regions. TCRdb re-called the multiplex PCR reads through MiXCR, storing one row per CDR3 protein. The table shows over 350,000 distinct CDR3 sequences, with 15% occurring only once. As to time point: newly diagnosed GD, antithyroid drugs for less than 3 months. TCR sequences were obtained from RNA taken from PBMCs. Separately, the same data were catalogued under a study of T cells in Graves' hyperthyroidism and ophthalmopathy.

Specimen: peripheral blood mononuclear cells (PBMCs), collected at new diagnosis, from a patient treated with antithyroid drugs. The source of these receptors is a woman aged 40 to 50 with Graves disease.

The chain employs TRBV19 and TRBJ2-2; the D is unclear. CDR3 length equals 17 residues. CDR1 is LNHDA, CDR2 SQIVND, per germline (reference sequence). With 4 bases removed from V and 6 bases from J, the gap between germline ends came to 21 bases. The CDR3 region has the DNA TGTGCCAGTAGTAAAGTCCGGGCTTCCTCGGACCCCGGGGAGCTGTTTTTT. This codes for CASSKVRASSDPGELFF.

This clonotype was recorded many times. This rearrangement joins TRBV29-1 to TRBJ2-3; the match to TRBD1 covers 8 bases. V shed 3 bases, J shed 3 bases, and the junction held 14 bases outside the gene matches. This CDR3 contains 17 residues. Germline CDR1 reads SQVTM; CDR2 reads ANQGSEA. In DNA form, the CDR3 reads TGCAGCGTTGATCAGGTGTTGGGCAGGGGGCAGACAGATACGCAGTATTTT. This sequence encodes CSVDQVLGRGQTDTQYF.

This clonotype occurred a few times. V usage is TRBV9 and J usage is TRBJ2-1; TRBD2 matches at 9 bases. The CDR3 runs 17 residues. Germline CDR1 reads SGDLS; CDR2 reads YYNGEE. V trimming: 2 bases; J trimming: 4 bases; junction bases outside the gene matches: 10. Here the CDR3 reads CASSVRVAGEDYNEQFF. The CDR3 region has the DNA TGTGCCAGCAGCGTGAGGGTAGCGGGAGAGGATTACAATGAGCAGTTCTTC.

This clonotype was seen at least ten times. The chain uses TRBV28 and TRBJ2-7; D remains unclear. This CDR3 contains 17 residues. Per germline, CDR1 MDHEN and CDR2 SYDVKM. V was cut by 3 bases and J by 3 bases, with 21 bases left in between. This CDR3 is CASSFGWFGRSNYEQYF. CDR3 in DNA: TGTGCCAGCAGTTTTGGGTGGTTCGGACGGAGCAACTACGAGCAGTACTTC. The full variable domain, completed using reference TRBV28 and TRBJ2-7, is DVKVTQSSRYLVKRTGEKVFLECVQDMDHENMFWYRQDPGLGLRLIYFSYDVKMKEKGDIPEGYSVSREKKERFSLILESASTNQTSMYLCASSFGWFGRSNYEQYFGPGTRLTVT.

The chain links TRBV6-1 to TRBJ2-7; D is unresolved. V was pared by 5 bases and J by 7 bases, with 12 bases between. Germline lookup yields CDR1 MNHNS and CDR2 SASEGT. The CDR3 has 12 amino acids. The CDR3 nucleotides are TGTGCCAGCAGTCGTGAATTGGGGGAGCAGTACTTC. Translation gives CASSRELGEQYF.